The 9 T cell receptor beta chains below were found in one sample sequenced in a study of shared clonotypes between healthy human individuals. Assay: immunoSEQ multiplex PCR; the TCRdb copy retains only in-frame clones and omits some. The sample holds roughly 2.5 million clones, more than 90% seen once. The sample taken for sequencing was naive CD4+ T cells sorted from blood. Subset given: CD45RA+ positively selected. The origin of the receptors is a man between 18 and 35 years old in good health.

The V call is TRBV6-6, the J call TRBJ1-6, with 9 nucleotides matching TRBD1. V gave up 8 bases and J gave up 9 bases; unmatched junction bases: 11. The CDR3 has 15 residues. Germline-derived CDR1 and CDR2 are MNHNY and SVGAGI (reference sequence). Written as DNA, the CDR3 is TGTGCCAGCCTCTTCCGGGACAGGGACAGTTCACCCCTCCACTTT. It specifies CASLFRDRDSSPLHF.

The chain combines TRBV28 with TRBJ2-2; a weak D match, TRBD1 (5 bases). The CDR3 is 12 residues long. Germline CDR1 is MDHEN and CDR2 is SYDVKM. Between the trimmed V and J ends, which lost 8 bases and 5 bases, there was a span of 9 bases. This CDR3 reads CASARGTGELFF. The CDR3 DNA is TGTGCCAGCGCAAGGGGTACCGGGGAGCTGTTTTTT.

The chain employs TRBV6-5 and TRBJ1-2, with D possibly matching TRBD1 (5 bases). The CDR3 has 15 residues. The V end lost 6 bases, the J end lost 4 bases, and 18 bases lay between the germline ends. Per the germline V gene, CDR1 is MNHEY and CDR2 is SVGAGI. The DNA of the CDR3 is TGTGCCAGCAGGCAGCAGGGAAGTAAACTCTATGGCTACACCTTC. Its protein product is CASRQQGSKLYGYTF.

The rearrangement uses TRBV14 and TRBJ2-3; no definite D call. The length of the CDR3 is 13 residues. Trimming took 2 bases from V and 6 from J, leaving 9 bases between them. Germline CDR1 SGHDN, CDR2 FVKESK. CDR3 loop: CASSQLSPDTQYF. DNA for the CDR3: TGTGCCAGCAGCCAACTATCCCCGGATACGCAGTATTTT.

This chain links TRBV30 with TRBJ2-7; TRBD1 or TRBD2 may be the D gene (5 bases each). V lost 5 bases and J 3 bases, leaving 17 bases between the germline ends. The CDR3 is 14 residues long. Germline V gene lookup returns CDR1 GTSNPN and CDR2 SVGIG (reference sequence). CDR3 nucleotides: TGTGCCTGGGGCGAGTTGGGGGTACGCTACGAGCAGTACTTC. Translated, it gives CAWGELGVRYEQYF.

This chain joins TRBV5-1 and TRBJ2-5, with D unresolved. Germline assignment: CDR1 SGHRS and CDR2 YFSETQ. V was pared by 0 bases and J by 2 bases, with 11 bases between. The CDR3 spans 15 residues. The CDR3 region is CASSLEKANQETQYF. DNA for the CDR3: TGCGCCAGCAGCTTGGAGAAGGCGAATCAAGAGACCCAGTACTTC.

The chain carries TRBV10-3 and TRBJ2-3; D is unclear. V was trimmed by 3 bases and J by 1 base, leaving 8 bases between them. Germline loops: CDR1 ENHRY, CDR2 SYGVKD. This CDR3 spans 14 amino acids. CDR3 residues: CAISDTEGTDTQYF. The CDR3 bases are TGTGCCATCAGTGATACCGAAGGCACAGATACGCAGTATTTT.

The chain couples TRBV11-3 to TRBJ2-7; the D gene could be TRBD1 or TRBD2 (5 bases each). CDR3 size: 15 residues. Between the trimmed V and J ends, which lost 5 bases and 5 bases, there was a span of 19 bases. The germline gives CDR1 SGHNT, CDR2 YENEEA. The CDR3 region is CASSRSGTGIDEQYF. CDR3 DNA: TGTGCCAGCAGCCGCTCCGGGACCGGCATCGACGAGCAGTACTTC.

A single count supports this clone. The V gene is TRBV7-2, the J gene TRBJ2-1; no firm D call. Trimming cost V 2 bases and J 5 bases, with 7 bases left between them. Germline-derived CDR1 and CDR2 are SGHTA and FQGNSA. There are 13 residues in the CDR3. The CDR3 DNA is TGTGCCAGCAGCTTACCACAACACAATGAGCAGTTCTTC. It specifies CASSLPQHNEQFF.